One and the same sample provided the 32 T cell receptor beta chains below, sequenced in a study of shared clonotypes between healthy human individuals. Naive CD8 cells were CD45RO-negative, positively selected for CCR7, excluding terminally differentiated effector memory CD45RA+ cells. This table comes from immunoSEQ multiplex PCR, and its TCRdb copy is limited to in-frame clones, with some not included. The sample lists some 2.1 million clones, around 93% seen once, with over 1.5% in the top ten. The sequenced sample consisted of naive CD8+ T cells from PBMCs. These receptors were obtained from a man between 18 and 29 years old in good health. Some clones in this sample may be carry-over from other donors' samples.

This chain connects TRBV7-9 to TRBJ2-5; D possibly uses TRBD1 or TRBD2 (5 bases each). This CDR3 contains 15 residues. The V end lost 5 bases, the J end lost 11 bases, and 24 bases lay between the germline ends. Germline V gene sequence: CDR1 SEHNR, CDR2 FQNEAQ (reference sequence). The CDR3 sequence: CASSPRAALSREQYF. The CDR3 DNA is TGTGCCAGCAGCCCCCGGGCCGCGCTGTCCAGGGAGCAGTACTTC.

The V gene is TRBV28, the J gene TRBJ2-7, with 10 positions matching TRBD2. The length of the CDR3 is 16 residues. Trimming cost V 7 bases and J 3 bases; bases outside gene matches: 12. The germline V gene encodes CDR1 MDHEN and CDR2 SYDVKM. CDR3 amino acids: CASTSIRLAGVYEQYF. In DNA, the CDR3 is TGTGCCAGCACTTCGATCCGCCTAGCGGGAGTCTACGAGCAGTACTTC.

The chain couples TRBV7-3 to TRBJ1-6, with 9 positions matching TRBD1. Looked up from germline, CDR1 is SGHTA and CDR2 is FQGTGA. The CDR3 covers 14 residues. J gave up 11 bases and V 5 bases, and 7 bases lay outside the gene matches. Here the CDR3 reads CASSPGQGGAPLHF. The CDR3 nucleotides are TGTGCCAGCAGCCCGGGACAGGGTGGAGCACCCCTCCACTTT.

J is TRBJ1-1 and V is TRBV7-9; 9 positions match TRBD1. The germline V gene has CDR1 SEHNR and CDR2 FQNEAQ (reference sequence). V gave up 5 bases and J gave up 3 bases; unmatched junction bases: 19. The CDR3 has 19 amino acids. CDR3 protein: CASSPDPWDRAKVDTEAFF. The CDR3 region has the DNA TGTGCCAGCAGCCCAGACCCATGGGACAGGGCCAAAGTTGACACTGAAGCTTTCTTT.

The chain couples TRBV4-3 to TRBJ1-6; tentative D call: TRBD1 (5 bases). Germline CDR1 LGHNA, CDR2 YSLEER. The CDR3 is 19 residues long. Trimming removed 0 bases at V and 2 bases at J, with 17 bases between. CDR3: CASSQDNWAGVAYNSPLHF. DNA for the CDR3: TGCGCCAGCAGCCAAGACAATTGGGCGGGGGTAGCCTATAATTCACCCCTCCACTTT.

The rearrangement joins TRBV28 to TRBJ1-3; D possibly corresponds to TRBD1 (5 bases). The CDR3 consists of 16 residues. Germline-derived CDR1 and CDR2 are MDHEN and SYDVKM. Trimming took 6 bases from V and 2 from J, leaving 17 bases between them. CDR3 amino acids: CASSTGRGRAGNTIYF. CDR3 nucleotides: TGTGCCAGCAGCACCGGGAGGGGAAGAGCTGGAAACACCATATATTTT.

CDR3 loop: CASRGAGQSSGEQYF. The CDR3 DNA reads as TGTGCCAGCAGGGGCGCGGGACAGTCCTCAGGCGAGCAGTACTTC. The chain joins TRBV28 to TRBJ2-7; weak D call: TRBD1 (7 bases). Trimming shortened V by 6 bases and J by 6 bases, and 21 bases separated the two germline ends. CDR3 length: 15 residues. In germline, CDR1 is MDHEN, CDR2 SYDVKM. The full variable domain, completed using reference TRBV28 and TRBJ2-7, is DVKVTQSSRYLVKRTGEKVFLECVQDMDHENMFWYRQDPGLGLRLIYFSYDVKMKEKGDIPEGYSVSREKKERFSLILESASTNQTSMYLCASRGAGQSSGEQYFGPGTRLTVT.

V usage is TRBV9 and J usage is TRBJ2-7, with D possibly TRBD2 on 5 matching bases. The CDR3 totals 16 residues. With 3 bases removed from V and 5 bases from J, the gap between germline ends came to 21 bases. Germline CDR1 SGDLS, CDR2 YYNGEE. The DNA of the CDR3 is TGTGCCAGCAGCGCAGGCCATAGGCACGCCGGGGACGAGCAGTACTTC. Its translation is CASSAGHRHAGDEQYF.

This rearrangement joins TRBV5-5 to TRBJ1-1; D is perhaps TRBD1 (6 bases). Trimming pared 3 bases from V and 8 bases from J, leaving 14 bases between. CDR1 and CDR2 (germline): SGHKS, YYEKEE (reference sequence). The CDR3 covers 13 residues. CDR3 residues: CASSSTGRPEAFF. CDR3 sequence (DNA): TGTGCCAGCAGCTCCACAGGGAGACCCGAAGCTTTCTTT. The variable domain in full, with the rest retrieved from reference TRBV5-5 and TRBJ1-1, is DAGVTQSPTHLIKTRGQQVTLRCSPISGHKSVSWYQQVLGQGPQFIFQYYEKEERGRGNFPDRFSARQFPNYSSELNVNALLLGDSALYLCASSSTGRPEAFFGQGTRLTVV.

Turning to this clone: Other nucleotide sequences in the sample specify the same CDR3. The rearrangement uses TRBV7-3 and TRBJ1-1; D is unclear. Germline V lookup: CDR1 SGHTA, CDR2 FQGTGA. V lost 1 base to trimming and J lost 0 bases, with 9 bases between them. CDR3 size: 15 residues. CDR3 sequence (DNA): TGTGCCAGCAGCTTAATCCGGCAGATGAACACTGAAGCTTTCTTT. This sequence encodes CASSLIRQMNTEAFF.

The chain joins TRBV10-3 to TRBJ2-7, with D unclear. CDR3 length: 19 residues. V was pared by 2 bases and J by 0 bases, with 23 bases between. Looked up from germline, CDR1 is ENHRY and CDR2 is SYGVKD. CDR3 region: CAISETRLVNSRVSYEQYF. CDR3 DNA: TGTGCCATCAGTGAGACCCGTCTCGTTAATAGCCGCGTCTCCTACGAGCAGTACTTC.

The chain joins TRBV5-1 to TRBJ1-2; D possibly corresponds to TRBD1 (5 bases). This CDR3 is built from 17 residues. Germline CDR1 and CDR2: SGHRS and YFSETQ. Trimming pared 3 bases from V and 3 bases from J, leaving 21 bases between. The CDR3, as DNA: TGCGCCAGCAGCTGGACGGCGGCCGCGGGGGTAGACTATGGCTACACCTTC. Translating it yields CASSWTAAAGVDYGYTF.

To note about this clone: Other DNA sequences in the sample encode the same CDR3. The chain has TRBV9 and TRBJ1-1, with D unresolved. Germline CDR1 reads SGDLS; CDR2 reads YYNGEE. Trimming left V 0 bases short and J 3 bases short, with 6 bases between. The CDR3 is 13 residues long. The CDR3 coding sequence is TGTGCCAGCAGCGTAGGGGGTTACACTGAAGCTTTCTTT. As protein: CASSVGGYTEAFF.

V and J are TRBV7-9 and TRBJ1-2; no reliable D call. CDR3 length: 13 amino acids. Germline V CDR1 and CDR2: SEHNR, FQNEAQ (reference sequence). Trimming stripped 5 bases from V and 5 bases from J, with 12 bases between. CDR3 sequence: CASSRDGIYGYTF. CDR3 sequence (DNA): TGTGCCAGCAGCCGAGACGGAATATATGGCTACACCTTC.

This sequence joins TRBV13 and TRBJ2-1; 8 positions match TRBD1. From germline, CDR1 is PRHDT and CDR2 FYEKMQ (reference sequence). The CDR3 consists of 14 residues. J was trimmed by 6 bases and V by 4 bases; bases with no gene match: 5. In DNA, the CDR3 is TGTGCCAGCAGCTATTGGACAGGGAGCAATGAGCAGTTCTTC. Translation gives CASSYWTGSNEQFF.

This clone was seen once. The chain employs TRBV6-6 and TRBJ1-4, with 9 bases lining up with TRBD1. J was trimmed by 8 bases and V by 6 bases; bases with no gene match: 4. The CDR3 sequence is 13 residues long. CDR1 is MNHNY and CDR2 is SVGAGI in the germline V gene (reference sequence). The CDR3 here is CASRRDRDEKLFF. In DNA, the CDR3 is TGTGCCAGCAGGCGGGACAGGGACGAAAAACTGTTTTTT.

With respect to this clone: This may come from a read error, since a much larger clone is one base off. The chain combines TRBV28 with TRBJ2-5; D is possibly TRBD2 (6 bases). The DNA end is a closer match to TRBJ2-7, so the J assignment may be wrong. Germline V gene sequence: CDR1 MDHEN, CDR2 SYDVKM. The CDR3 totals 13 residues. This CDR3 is CASSLGLTYEQYF. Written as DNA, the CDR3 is TGTGCCAGCAGTTTGGGACTGACCTACGAGCAGTACTTC.

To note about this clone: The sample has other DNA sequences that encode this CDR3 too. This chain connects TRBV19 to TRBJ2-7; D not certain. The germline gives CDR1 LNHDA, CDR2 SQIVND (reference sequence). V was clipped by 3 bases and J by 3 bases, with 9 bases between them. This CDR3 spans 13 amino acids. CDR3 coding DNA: TGTGCCAGTAGTATTGGTCGGAACTACGAGCAGTACTTC. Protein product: CASSIGRNYEQYF.

The chain's CDR3 is CASSVSDSRGSREQFF. The CDR3 coding sequence is TGTGCCAGCAGCGTTAGTGACTCCAGGGGATCCAGGGAGCAGTTCTTC. The rearrangement joins TRBV9 to TRBJ2-1, with TRBD1 as a possible D gene (6 bases). Germline CDR1 is SGDLS and CDR2 is YYNGEE. The V end was cut by 2 bases, the J end by 10 bases, with 22 bases between. The CDR3 sequence is 16 residues long.

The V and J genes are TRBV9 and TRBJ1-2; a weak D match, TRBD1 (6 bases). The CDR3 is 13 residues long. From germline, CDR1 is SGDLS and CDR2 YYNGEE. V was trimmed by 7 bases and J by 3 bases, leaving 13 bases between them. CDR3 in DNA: TGTGCCAGCGCCGGGGGCGCAGACTATGGCTACACCTTC. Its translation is CASAGGADYGYTF.

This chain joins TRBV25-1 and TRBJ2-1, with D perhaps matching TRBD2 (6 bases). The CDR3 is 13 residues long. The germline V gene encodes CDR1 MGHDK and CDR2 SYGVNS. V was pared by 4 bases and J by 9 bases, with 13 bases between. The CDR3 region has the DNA TGTGCCAGCAGTGCGGGACTGAGGGGTGAGCAGTTCTTC. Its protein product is CASSAGLRGEQFF.

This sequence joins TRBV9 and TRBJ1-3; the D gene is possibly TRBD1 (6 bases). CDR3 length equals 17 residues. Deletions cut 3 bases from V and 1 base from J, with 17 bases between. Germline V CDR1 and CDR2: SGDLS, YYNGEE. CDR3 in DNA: TGTGCCAGCAGCGCCGGCGAGGGGGGGCTTTCTGGAAACACCATATATTTT. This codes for CASSAGEGGLSGNTIYF.

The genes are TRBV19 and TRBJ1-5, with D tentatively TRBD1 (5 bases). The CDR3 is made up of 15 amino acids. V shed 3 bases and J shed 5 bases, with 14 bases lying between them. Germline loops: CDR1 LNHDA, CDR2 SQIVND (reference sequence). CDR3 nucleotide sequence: TGTGCCAGTAGTATTTTGGAGACAGCCTATCAGCCCCAGCATTTT. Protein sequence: CASSILETAYQPQHF.

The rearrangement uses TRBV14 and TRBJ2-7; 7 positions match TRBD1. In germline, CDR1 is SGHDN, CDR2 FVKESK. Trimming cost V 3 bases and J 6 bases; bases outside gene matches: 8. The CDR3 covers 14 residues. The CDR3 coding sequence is TGTGCCAGCAGCCACTCTCAGGGGGTGGGCGAGCAGTACTTC. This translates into CASSHSQGVGEQYF.

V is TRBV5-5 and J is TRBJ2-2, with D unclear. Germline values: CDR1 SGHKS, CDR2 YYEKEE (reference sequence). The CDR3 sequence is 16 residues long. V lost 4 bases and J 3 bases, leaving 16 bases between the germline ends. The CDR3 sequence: CASSPSSPLYTGELFF. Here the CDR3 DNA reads TGTGCCAGCAGCCCCAGTAGCCCCCTTTACACCGGGGAGCTGTTTTTT.

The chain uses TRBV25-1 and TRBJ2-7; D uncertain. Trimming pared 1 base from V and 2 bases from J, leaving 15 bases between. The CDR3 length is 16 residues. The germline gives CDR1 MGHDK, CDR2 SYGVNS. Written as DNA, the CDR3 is TGTGCCAGCAGTGAATCTCGATCCGTTCGGCCCTACGAGCAGTACTTC. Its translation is CASSESRSVRPYEQYF.

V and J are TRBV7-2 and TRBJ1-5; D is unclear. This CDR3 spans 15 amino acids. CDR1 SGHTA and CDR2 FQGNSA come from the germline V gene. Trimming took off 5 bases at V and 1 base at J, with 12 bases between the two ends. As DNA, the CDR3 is TGTGCCAGCAGCCCCCATTTGGAGAGCAATCAGCCCCAGCATTTT. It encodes CASSPHLESNQPQHF.

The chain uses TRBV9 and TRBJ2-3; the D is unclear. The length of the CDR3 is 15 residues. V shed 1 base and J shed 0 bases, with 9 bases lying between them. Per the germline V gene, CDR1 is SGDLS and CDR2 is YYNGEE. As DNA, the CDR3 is TGTGCCAGCAGCGTACAAAGTCTAAGCACAGATACGCAGTATTTT. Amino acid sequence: CASSVQSLSTDTQYF.

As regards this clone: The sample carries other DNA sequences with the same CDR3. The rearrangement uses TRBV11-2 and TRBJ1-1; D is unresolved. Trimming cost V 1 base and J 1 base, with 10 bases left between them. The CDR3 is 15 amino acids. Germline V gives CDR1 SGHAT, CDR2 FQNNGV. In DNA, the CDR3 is TGTGCCAGCAGCTTAGTTCCCGAGGGGAACACTGAAGCTTTCTTT. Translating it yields CASSLVPEGNTEAFF.

The CDR3 DNA is TGCGCCAGCAGCCAAGGAACAGCGGGAGACTACAATGAGCAGTTCTTC. Encoded protein: CASSQGTAGDYNEQFF. V is TRBV4-1 and J is TRBJ2-1, with TRBD2 identical over 8 bases. The CDR3 loop spans 16 amino acids. From germline, CDR1 is MGHRA and CDR2 YSYEKL. Losses at the gene ends were 1 base for V and 3 bases for J; bases not matched to a gene: 5.

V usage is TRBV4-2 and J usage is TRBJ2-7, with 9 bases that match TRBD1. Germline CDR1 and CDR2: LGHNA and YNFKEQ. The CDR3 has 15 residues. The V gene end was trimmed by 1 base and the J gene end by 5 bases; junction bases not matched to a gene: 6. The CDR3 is CASSQARTGEDEQYF. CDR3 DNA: TGTGCCAGCAGCCAAGCCCGGACAGGGGAGGACGAGCAGTACTTC.

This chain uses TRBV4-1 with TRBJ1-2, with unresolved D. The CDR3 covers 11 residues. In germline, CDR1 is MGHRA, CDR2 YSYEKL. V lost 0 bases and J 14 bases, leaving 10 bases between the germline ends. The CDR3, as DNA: TGCGCCAGCAGCCAAGATGTCCACCCAACCTTC. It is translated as CASSQDVHPTF.